This T cell receptor beta chain came from a study of early T cells in non-severe SARS-CoV-2 infection. Study as a whole: Sequencing was performed on bulk RNA from unsorted whole blood, leaving chains unpaired. Study outcomes and limitations: Private and CD4 specificities were missed by VDJdb matching, skewed to anti-spike CD8.

There are many counts of this clonotype. As yet, its antigen is unknown. This CDR3 contains 15 residues. V trimming: 5 bases; J trimming: 5 bases; junction bases outside the gene matches: 9. cDNA molecules, individually, were tagged with unique molecular identifiers. Using its own MiXCR run on the 5' RACE reads, TCRdb lists one record per CDR3 protein. In the table there are tens of thousands of distinct CDR3 sequences, roughly 9.7% of which are singletons. This receptor was taken from an adult who was a healthcare worker with PCR-confirmed SARS-CoV-2 infection or an uninfected control (not recorded which). The sequenced material came from whole blood. The chain combines TRBV12-3 or TRBV12-4 with TRBJ2-7; 10 positions agree with TRBD1. In nucleotides, the CDR3 is TGTGCCAGCAGTCGCTCGCCCGGACAGGGGGACGAGCAGTACTTC. It is translated as CASSRSPGQGDEQYF.